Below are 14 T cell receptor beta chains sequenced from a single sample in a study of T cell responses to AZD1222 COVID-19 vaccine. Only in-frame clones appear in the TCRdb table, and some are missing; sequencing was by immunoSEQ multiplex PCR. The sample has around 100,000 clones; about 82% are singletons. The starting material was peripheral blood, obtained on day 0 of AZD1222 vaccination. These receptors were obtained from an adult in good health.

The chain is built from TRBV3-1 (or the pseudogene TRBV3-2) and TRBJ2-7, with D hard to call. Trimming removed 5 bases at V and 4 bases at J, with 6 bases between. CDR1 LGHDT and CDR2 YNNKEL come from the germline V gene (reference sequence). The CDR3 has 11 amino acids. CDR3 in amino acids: CASSGGYEQYF. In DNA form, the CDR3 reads TGTGCCAGCAGCGGCGGATACGAGCAGTACTTC.

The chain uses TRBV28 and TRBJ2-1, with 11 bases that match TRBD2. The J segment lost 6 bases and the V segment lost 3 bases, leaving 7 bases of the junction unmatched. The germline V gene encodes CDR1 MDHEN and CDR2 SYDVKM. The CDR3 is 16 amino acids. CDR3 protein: CASSFSLGTSGNEQFF. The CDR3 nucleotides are TGTGCCAGCAGTTTTTCTCTCGGGACTAGCGGCAATGAGCAGTTCTTC.

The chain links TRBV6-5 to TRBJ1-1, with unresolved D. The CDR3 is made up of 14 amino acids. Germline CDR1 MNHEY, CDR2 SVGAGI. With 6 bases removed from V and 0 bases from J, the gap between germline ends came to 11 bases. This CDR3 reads CASSNGALNTEAFF. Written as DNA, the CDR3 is TGTGCCAGCAGCAATGGTGCTTTGAACACTGAAGCTTTCTTT.

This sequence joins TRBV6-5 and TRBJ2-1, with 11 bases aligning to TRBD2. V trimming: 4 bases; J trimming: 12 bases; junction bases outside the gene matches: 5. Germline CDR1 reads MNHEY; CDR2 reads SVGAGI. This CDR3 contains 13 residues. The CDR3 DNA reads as TGTGCCAGCAGTTCCGCCGGGACTAGCGGGCAGTTCTTC. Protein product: CASSSAGTSGQFF.

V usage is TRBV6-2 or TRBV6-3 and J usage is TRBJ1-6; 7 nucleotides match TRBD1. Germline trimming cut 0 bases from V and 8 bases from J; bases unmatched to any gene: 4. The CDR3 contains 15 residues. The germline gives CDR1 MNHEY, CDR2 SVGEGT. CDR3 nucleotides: TGTGCCAGCAGTTACTCAGACAGGGACGATTCACCCCTCCACTTT. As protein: CASSYSDRDDSPLHF.

The CDR3 region is CASGFRGLGTNTEAFF. The CDR3 DNA reads TGTGCTAGTGGTTTCAGGGGATTGGGCACGAACACTGAAGCTTTCTTT. V usage is TRBV12-5 and J usage is TRBJ1-1; D is perhaps TRBD1 (6 bases). Germline CDR1 and CDR2: LGHNT and FRNRAP. V was cut by 3 bases and J by 1 base, with 15 bases left in between. The CDR3 is 16 amino acids.

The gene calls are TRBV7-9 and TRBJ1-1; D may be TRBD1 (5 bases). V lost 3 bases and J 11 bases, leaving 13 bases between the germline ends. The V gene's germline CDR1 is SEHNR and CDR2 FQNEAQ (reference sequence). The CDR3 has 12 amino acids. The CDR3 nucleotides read TGTGCCAGCAGCTTGAGTTTCGGGGGGGCTTTCTTT. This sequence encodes CASSLSFGGAFF.

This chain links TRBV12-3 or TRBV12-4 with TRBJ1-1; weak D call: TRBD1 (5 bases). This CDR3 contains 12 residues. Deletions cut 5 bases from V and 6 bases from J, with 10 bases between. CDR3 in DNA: TGTGCCAGCAGTCCCGGGACGGCTGAAGCTTTCTTT. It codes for CASSPGTAEAFF.

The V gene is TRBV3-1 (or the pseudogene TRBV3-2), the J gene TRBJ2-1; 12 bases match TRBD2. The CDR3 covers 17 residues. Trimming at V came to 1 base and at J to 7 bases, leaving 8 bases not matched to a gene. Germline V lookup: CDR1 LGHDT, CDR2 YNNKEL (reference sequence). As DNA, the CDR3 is TGTGCCAGCAGCCAAGTCGCTAGCGGGAGGGTTAGGAATGAGCAGTTCTTC. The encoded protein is CASSQVASGRVRNEQFF.

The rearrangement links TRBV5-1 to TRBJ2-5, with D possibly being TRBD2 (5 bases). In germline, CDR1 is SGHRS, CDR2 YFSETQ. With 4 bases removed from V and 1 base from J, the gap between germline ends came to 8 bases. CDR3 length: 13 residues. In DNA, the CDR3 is TGCGCCAGCAGCGGGGAGCTCCAAGAGACCCAGTACTTC. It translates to CASSGELQETQYF.

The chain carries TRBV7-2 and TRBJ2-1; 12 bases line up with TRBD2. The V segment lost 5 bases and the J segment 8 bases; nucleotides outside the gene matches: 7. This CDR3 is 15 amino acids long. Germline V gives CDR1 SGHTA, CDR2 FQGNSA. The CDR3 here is CASSPGLAGGDEQFF. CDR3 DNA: TGTGCCAGCAGCCCCGGCCTAGCGGGAGGGGATGAGCAGTTCTTC. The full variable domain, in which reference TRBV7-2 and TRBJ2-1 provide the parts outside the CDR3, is GAGVSQSPSNKVTEKGKDVELRCDPISGHTALYWYRQSLGQGLEFLIYFQGNSAPDKSGLPSDRFSAERTGGSVSTLTIQRTQQEDSAVYLCASSPGLAGGDEQFFGPGTRLTVL.

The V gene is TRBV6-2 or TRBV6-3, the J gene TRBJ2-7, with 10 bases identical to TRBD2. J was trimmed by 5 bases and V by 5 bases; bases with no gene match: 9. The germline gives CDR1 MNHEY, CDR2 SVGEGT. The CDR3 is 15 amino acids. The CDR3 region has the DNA TGTGCCAGCAGTATACTAGCGGGACGTCGGGACGAGCAGTACTTC. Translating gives CASSILAGRRDEQYF.

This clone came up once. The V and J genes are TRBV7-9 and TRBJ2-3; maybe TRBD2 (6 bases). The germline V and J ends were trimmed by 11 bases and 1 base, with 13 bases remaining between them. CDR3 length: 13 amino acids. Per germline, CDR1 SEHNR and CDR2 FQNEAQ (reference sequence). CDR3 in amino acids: CAGCSSGTDTQYF. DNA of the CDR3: TGTGCCGGCTGCTCTAGCGGCACAGATACGCAGTATTTT.

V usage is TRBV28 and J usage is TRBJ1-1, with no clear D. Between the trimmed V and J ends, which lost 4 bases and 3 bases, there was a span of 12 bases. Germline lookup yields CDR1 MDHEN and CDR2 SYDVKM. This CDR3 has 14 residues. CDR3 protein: CASSYSRRDTEAFF. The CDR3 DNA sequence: TGTGCCAGCAGTTACAGCAGGAGGGACACTGAAGCTTTCTTT.